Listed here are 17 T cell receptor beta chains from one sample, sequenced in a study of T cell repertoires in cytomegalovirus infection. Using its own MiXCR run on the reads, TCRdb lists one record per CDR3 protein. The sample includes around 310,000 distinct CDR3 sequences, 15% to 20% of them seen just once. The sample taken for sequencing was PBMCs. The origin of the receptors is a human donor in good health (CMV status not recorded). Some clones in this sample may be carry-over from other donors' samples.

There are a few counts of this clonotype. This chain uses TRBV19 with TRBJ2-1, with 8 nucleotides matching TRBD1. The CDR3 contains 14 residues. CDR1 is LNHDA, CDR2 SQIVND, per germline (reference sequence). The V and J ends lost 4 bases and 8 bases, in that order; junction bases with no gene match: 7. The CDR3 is CASSTKTGVYEQFF. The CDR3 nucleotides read TGTGCCAGTAGTACCAAGACAGGGGTCTATGAGCAGTTCTTC.

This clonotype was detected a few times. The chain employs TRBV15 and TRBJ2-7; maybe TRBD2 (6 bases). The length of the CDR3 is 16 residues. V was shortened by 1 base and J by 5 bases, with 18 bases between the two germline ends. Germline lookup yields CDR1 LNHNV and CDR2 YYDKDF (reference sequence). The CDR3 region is CATSRAAGGRKDEQYF. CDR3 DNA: TGTGCCACCAGCAGAGCTGCCGGGGGTCGGAAAGACGAGCAGTACTTC. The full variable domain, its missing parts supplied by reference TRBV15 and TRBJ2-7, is DAMVIQNPRYQVTQFGKPVTLSCSQTLNHNVMYWYQQKSSQAPKLLFHYYDKDFNNEADTPDNFQSRRPNTSFCFLDIRSPGLGDTAMYLCATSRAAGGRKDEQYFGPGTRLTVT.

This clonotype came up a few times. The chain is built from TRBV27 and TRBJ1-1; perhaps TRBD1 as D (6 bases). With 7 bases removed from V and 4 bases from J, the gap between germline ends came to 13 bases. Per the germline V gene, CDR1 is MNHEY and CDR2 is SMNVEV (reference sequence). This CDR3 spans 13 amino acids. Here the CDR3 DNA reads TGTGCCAGCAAGTACGGGGGGGCCACTGAAGCTTTCTTT. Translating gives CASKYGGATEAFF.

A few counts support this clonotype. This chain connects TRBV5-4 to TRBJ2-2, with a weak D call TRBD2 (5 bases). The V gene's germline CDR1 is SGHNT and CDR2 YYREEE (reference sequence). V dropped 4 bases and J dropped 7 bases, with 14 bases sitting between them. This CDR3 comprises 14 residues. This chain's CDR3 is CASSAQEEIGELFF. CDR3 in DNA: TGTGCCAGCAGCGCCCAGGAGGAGATCGGGGAGCTGTTTTTT.

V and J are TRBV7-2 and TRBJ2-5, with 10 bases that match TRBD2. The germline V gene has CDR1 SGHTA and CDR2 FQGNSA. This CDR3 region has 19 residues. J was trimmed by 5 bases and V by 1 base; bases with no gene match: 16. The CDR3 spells CASSLVPRGSGGARETQYF. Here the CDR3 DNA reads TGTGCCAGCAGCTTAGTCCCCCGAGGGAGCGGGGGGGCCCGGGAGACCCAGTACTTC. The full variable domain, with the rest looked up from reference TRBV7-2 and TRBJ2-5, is GAGVSQSPSNKVTEKGKDVELRCDPISGHTALYWYRQSLGQGLEFLIYFQGNSAPDKSGLPSDRFSAERTGGSVSTLTIQRTQQEDSAVYLCASSLVPRGSGGARETQYFGPGTRLLVL.

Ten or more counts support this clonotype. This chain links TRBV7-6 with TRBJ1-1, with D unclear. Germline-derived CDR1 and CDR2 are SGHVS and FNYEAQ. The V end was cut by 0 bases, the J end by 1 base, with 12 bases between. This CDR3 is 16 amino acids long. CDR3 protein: CASSLAAAQRNTEAFF. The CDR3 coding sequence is TGTGCCAGCAGCTTAGCTGCGGCGCAGAGGAACACTGAAGCTTTCTTT.

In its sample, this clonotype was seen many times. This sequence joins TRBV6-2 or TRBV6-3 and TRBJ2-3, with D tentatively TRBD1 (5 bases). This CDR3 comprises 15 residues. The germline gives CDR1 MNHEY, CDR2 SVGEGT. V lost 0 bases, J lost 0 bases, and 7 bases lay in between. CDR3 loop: CASSYSTESTDTQYF. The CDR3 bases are TGTGCCAGCAGTTACTCGACAGAAAGCACAGATACGCAGTATTTT.

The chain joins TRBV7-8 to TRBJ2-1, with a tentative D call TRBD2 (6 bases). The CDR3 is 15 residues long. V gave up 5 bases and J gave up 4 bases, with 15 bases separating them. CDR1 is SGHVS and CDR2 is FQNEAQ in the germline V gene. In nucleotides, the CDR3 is TGTGCCAGCAGCCCGGGACTCTTAATATACAATGAGCAGTTCTTC. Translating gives CASSPGLLIYNEQFF.

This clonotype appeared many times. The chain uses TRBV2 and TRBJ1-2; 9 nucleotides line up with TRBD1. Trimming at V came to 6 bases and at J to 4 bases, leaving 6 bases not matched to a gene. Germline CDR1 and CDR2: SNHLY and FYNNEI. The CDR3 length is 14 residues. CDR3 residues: CASRGTGFGYGYTF. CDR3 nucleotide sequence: TGTGCCAGCAGGGGGACAGGGTTTGGCTATGGCTACACCTTC.

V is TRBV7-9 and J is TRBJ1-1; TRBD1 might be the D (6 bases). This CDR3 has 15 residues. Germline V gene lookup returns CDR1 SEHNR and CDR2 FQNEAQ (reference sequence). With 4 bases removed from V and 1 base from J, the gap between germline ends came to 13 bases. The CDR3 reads CASSYPGQPNTEAFF. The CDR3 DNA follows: TGTGCCAGCAGCTACCCCGGACAGCCGAACACTGAAGCTTTCTTT.

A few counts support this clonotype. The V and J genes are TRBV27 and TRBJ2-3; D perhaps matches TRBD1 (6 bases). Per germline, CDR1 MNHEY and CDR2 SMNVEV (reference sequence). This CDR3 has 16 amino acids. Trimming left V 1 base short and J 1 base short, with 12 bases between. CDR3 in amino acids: CASSLYGPGGTDTQYF. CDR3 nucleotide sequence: TGTGCCAGCAGTTTATATGGGCCAGGGGGCACAGATACGCAGTATTTT.

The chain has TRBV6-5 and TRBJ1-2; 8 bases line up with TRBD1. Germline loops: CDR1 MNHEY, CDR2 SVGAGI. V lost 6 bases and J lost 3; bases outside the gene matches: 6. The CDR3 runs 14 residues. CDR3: CASRTGQVYYGYTF. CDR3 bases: TGTGCCAGCAGAACGGGACAGGTGTACTATGGCTACACCTTC.

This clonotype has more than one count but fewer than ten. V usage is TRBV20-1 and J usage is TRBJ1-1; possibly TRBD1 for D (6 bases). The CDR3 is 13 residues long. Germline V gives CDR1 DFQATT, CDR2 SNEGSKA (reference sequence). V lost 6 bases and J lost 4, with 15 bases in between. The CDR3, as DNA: TGCAGTGCCCTGCCGGGACACACCACTGAAGCTTTCTTT. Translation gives CSALPGHTTEAFF.

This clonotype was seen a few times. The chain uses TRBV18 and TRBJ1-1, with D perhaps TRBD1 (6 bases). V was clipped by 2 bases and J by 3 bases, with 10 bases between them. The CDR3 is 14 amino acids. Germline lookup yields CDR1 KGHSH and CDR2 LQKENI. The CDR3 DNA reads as TGTGCCAGCTCACCAACAGGGCAGCACACTGAAGCTTTCTTT. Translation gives CASSPTGQHTEAFF.

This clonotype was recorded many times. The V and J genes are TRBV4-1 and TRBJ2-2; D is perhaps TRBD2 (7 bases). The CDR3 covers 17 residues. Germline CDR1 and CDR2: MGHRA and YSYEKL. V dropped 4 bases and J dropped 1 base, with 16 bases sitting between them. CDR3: CASSPPGGLGNTGELFF. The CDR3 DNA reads TGCGCCAGCAGCCCACCGGGGGGCTTAGGGAACACCGGGGAGCTGTTTTTT.

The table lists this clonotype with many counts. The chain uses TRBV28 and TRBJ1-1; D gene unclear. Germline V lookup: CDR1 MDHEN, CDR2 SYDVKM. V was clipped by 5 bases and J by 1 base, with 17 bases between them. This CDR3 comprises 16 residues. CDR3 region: CASSPRGLRSNTEAFF. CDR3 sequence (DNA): TGTGCCAGCAGTCCGAGAGGCCTCCGATCGAACACTGAAGCTTTCTTT.

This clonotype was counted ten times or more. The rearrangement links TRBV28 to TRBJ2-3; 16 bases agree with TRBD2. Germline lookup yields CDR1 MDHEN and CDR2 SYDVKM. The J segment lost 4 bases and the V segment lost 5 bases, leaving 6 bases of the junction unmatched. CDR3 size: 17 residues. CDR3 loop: CASSGGTSGGAADTQYF. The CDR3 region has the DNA TGTGCCAGCAGTGGTGGGACTAGCGGGGGGGCGGCAGATACGCAGTATTTT.